This T cell receptor (beta chain) originates from a study of T cell changes during pregnancy in multiple sclerosis. The germline CDR1 and CDR2 sequences are LNHDA and SQIVND (reference sequence). Trimming removed 6 bases at V and 0 bases at J, with 15 bases between. The CDR3 has 16 amino acids. The table came from immunoSEQ multiplex PCR; TCRdb's copy has only in-frame clones and leaves some out. The profile shows roughly 60,000 clones, 75% to 95% of them singletons. The sequence came from a female donor with multiple sclerosis, enrolled in a pregnancy study. This rearrangement joins TRBV19 to TRBJ1-3; possible D gene TRBD1, 6 bases. The sample was peripheral blood, taken before pregnancy. The CDR3 is CASSHRQDYSGNTIYF. The CDR3 nucleotides are TGTGCCAGTAGCCACCGACAGGATTACTCTGGAAACACCATATATTTT.